This T cell receptor (beta chain) derives from a study of OX40 agonist ivuxolimab in advanced cancers. Patients had blood sampled at baseline and again on cycle 4 day 1 and cycle 7 day 1. Points on this clone: What it recognizes is unknown.

Findings and caveats of the study: There were, on average, more expanded clones in CD8+ T cells than in CD4+.

In germline, CDR1 is SNHLY, CDR2 FYNNEI. V lost 6 bases to trimming and J lost 1 base, with 10 bases between them. The CDR3 is 14 amino acids. This table comes from immunoSEQ multiplex PCR, and its TCRdb copy is limited to in-frame clones, with some not included. Among about 99,000 clones listed, roughly 91% were seen once. The sample in question was CD4+ or CD8+ T cells sorted from blood, obtained in a trial of the OX40 agonist ivuxolimab. The rearrangement joins TRBV2 to TRBJ2-1; D may be TRBD2 (7 bases). This clonotype originated in an adult with an advanced solid tumor such as melanoma, head and neck, liver or kidney cancer. CDR3 amino acids: CASRRGGSYNEQFF. In DNA, the CDR3 is TGTGCCAGCAGGAGGGGGGGGTCCTACAATGAGCAGTTCTTC.